This note documents a single T cell receptor (beta chain) sequence. Its target is not known. The data originate from a study of T cell responses to AZD1222 COVID-19 vaccine. Germline V gene lookup returns CDR1 PRHDT and CDR2 FYEKMQ (reference sequence). The ends were cut back, 3 bases at V and 9 bases at J, with 15 bases in the middle. The CDR3 sequence is 13 residues long. Assay used: immunoSEQ multiplex PCR; TCRdb lists only in-frame clones, some missing. In the table there are approximately 94,000 clones, 85% to 95% of which are singletons. Study conclusions and caveats: No repertoire was sampled before or during the peak T cell response, only after it. Nearly half of the spike-specific TCRs reportedly recognize variant regions that carry no mutations.

The material sequenced was peripheral blood, taken on day 0 of AZD1222 vaccination. The gene calls are TRBV13 and TRBJ2-7; D may match TRBD1 or TRBD2 (6 bases each). This clonotype was sampled from an adult in good health. CDR3: CASSLAGAGRQYF. Written as DNA, the CDR3 is TGTGCCAGCAGCTTGGCAGGGGCGGGACGGCAGTACTTC.